This T cell receptor beta chain was documented in a study of Ad26.COV2.S vaccination and SARS-CoV-2 variants (dated by TCRdb to the early 2020s). Study-wide context: Donors in the vaccine arm were drawn from COV1001, a multicentre, randomized, double-blind, placebo-controlled phase I-IIa trial testing Ad26.COV2.S in healthy adults. Ad26.COV2.S was administered intramuscularly at a dose of 5x10^10 or 1x10^11 viral particles, either as one shot or as two shots given 56 days apart. TCRbeta repertoire sequencing was used to assess the specificity and breadth of SARS-CoV-2-reactive T cell receptors after Ad26.COV2.S vaccination. The TCR-sequenced set comprised around 32 samples: approximately 20 Ad26.COV2.S vaccine recipients, 5 placebo recipients and 8 SARS-CoV-2 convalescent individuals. Trial participants were randomized into five groups of five: low-dose or high-dose Ad26.COV2.S given once or twice, or placebo on both occasions. Blinding of investigators to trial group allocation was maintained during experiments and outcome assessment.

What this sample's treatment or condition label stands for: some 20 received Ad26.COV2.S at low or high dose, single or two shots; 5 received placebo; per-sample allocation not given. Repertoires of vaccine and placebo recipients were sequenced from samples taken on day 63 after the first injection. In Cohort 1b, 25 to 30 adults aged 18-55 years were enrolled at a single site in Boston, USA, between 29 July and 7 August 2020. Ad26.COV2.S was a replication-incompetent adenovirus type 26 vector that expressed a prefusion-stabilized SARS-CoV-2 spike protein derived from the original Wuhan strain. The research as a whole found: It was noted by the authors that total T cell responses may have been underestimated by the TCR breadth and depth analyses. Higher spike-specific TCR breadth was observed in Ad26.COV2.S recipients than in placebo recipients (P = 0.0014). Substantial breadth of spike-specific CD8+ and CD4+ T cell responses was reported after vaccination. The study lacked the statistical power to compare responses across vaccine doses or regimens. Vaccine and placebo recipients had similar non-spike TCR breadth, a finding consistent with the vaccine containing only spike.

The immunoSEQ Assay was used to sequence TCRbeta CDR3 regions. After extraction, genomic DNA underwent amplification by bias-controlled multiplex PCR, followed by high-throughput sequencing. The original pipeline was this. Collapsing and filtering of sequences were performed to quantify the absolute abundance of each unique TCRbeta CDR3 region. Usable DNA was measured by amplifying reference genes present in all nucleated cells, and TCRbeta template counts were normalized to that usable DNA to estimate T cell fraction. Repertoire TCRs were annotated as SARS-CoV-2-specific when V gene, CDR3 amino acid sequence and J gene were exactly matched to a known reactive TCR set. The reference SARS-CoV-2 TCR set was obtained from MIRA and was filtered for enrichment in COVID-19-positive ImmuneCODE repertoires, whereby public or cross-reactive TCRs were removed. Based on the MIRA antigens, annotated TCRs were further analysed at the level of specific ORF or position within ORF. Breadth was defined as the number of annotated unique rearrangements divided by the total number of unique productive rearrangements, and depth was defined as the summed frequency of the annotated unique rearrangements. Group comparisons of TCR breadth used two-sided Wilcoxon rank-sum tests. Drawn from immuneACCESS, this table holds only the in-frame rearrangements with V and J called that TCRdb kept. Clones are partly lost; checked studies trace under half to an unresolved V gene and leave the rest unexplained. The V and J calls and the clone size are those of that table, but D and trimming were determined from the DNA. This sample comprises hundreds of thousands of clones, 92% of them detected only once. 1.5% to 2% of the sample lies in the top ten.

This clone showed up just once. The antigen this receptor binds is unknown. The record has no base qualities; no much larger clone is one base away. Specimen: peripheral blood, collected in a trial of Ad26.COV2.S vaccine versus placebo. The TCR sequence derives from a person aged 18-60 years who received the Ad26.COV2.S COVID-19 vaccine or a placebo.

The bases read TGTGCCAGCAGCTTAGACCGGGACAGGGCGCTTTCCCCCTACAATGAGCAGTTCTTC. Translated, this gives CASSLDRDRALSPYNEQFF. This receptor chain uses TRBV7-9 and TRBJ2-1; 9 bases in the middle match TRBD1. Counted from cysteine to phenylalanine, this CDR3 has 19 amino acids. The only DNA kept is the CDR3, 57 bases in frame from the first base. V is trimmed back by 1 base and J by 2 bases, and the junction contains 12 bases that no gene match accounts for. Looking up the germline V gene (reference sequence) yields CDR1 SEHNR and CDR2 FQNEAQ.